Detailed here is one TCR beta chain. Its matching antigen is unknown. PCR involved 60 Vbeta and 13 Jbeta primers. Clones were read by immunoSEQ multiplex PCR, and TCRdb kept only the in-frame ones, dropping some. In the table there are tens of thousands of clones, under 80% of which are singletons. These data come from a study of cytomegalovirus exposure and HLA in healthy donors. V was trimmed by 0 bases and J by 7 bases, leaving 13 bases between them. The CDR3 has 14 residues. The germline CDR1 and CDR2 sequences are SGHDT and YYEEEE. Study-level results: Relative to equally common others, HLA-associated TCR beta chains showed greater clonal expansion in a later analysis. The classifier was said to identify cytomegalovirus status with high specificity and sensitivity. In vitro assays verified that a few CMV-associated chains recognized CMV antigens specifically. The study listed 150 to 200 cytomegalovirus-associated TCR beta chains.

Source material: PBMCs. The clonotype comes from a male donor in good health and CMV-seropositive. The chain is built from TRBV5-6 and TRBJ1-2, with D possibly TRBD1 on 6 matching bases. The chain's CDR3 is CASSLDLQGIGYTF. The DNA of the CDR3 is TGTGCCAGCAGCTTGGATCTACAGGGAATTGGCTACACCTTC. The variable domain in full, completed from reference TRBV5-6 and TRBJ1-2, reads DAGVTQSPTHLIKTRGQQVTLRCSPKSGHDTVSWYQQALGQGPQFIFQYYEEEERQRGNFPDRFSGHQFPNYSSELNVNALLLGDSALYLCASSLDLQGIGYTFGSGTRLTVV.